The 19 T cell receptor beta chains listed next were all sequenced from one sample in a study of T cell repertoires in cytomegalovirus infection. From the reads, TCRdb called clonotypes with MiXCR, one entry per CDR3 protein. The sample lists 210,000 or so distinct CDR3 sequences, under 8.5% occurring once. Sequences were obtained from PBMCs. The receptors were gathered from a human donor in good health (CMV status not recorded). Some clones in this sample may be carry-over from other donors' samples.

This clonotype was counted between two and nine times. This chain joins TRBV7-3 and TRBJ2-5, with D possibly being TRBD1 (5 bases). CDR1 SGHTA and CDR2 FQGTGA come from the germline V gene. Trimming cost V 1 base and J 0 bases, with 9 bases left between them. CDR3 length equals 15 residues. This chain's CDR3 is CASSLMAGNQETQYF. CDR3 DNA: TGTGCCAGCAGCTTAATGGCAGGGAACCAAGAGACCCAGTACTTC.

The table lists this clonotype with many counts. The rearrangement joins TRBV6-2 or TRBV6-3 to TRBJ2-4; D is undetermined. CDR1 is MNHEY and CDR2 is SVGEGT in the germline V gene. The V end was cut by 6 bases, the J end by 8 bases, with 8 bases between. The CDR3 consists of 11 residues. CDR3 bases: TGTGCCAGCAGCCCCAATCACATTCAGTACTTC. Translation: CASSPNHIQYF.

This clonotype was seen ten or more times. V gene TRBV5-6 combines with J gene TRBJ1-1; D gene uncertain. The CDR3 loop spans 13 amino acids. V lost 2 bases and J lost 3, with 8 bases in between. The germline V gene has CDR1 SGHDT and CDR2 YYEEEE. The CDR3 nucleotides read TGTGCCAGCAGCTTTCCGGTGGACACTGAAGCTTTCTTT. Translated, it gives CASSFPVDTEAFF.

The table lists this clonotype with many counts. The V call is TRBV29-1, the J call TRBJ1-2; D remains unclear. This CDR3 spans 10 amino acids. The V end lost 6 bases, the J end lost 6 bases, and 8 bases lay between the germline ends. Germline V gene lookup returns CDR1 SQVTM and CDR2 ANQGSEA. CDR3 nucleotide sequence: TGCAGCGTCGTGACCGATGGCTACACCTTC. This codes for CSVVTDGYTF.

This clonotype was detected ten times or more. The chain couples TRBV4-3 to TRBJ1-2; D is ambiguous. The V gene lost 4 bases and the J gene lost 0 bases, with 15 bases spanning the gap. The CDR3 runs to 16 residues. In germline, CDR1 is LGHNA, CDR2 YSLEER. Here the CDR3 reads CASSLGRVATNYGYTF. The CDR3, as DNA: TGCGCCAGCAGCCTAGGTCGGGTAGCAACTAACTATGGCTACACCTTC.

This rearrangement joins TRBV10-2 to TRBJ1-3, with D possibly being TRBD1 (6 bases). The V and J ends lost 5 bases and 7 bases respectively, with 15 bases between them. CDR1 WSHSY and CDR2 SAAADI come from the germline V gene. CDR3 length equals 14 residues. In nucleotides, the CDR3 is TGCGCCAGCAGTATCGGACAGTCAGGCAACACCATATATTTT. This sequence encodes CASSIGQSGNTIYF.

This clonotype has at least ten counts. The chain has TRBV14 and TRBJ2-2, with 7 bases fitting TRBD1. This CDR3 is 17 amino acids long. Germline trimming cut 3 bases from V and 0 bases from J; bases unmatched to any gene: 7. Germline V CDR1 and CDR2: SGHDN, FVKESK. The CDR3 region is CASSQRGTVANTGELFF. In nucleotides, the CDR3 is TGTGCCAGCAGCCAGAGGGGGACAGTCGCGAACACCGGGGAGCTGTTTTTT.

This clonotype was found a few times. The rearrangement uses TRBV7-9 and TRBJ2-1, with TRBD2 as a possible D gene (5 bases). This CDR3 comprises 12 residues. Trimming removed 2 bases from V and 12 bases from J, with 11 bases in between. Per the germline V gene, CDR1 is SEHNR and CDR2 is FQNEAQ (reference sequence). Written as DNA, the CDR3 is TGTGCCAGCAGCTTAACGGGGAAGGGGCAGTTCTTC. It is translated as CASSLTGKGQFF.

This clonotype was detected ten times or more. The chain employs TRBV12-3 or TRBV12-4 and TRBJ1-2; D perhaps matches TRBD1 (6 bases). V lost 6 bases to trimming and J lost 8 bases, with 13 bases between them. The CDR3 loop spans 12 amino acids. The CDR3 protein is CASRQNRDGYTF. CDR3 DNA sequence: TGTGCCAGCAGACAGAACAGGGACGGCTACACCTTC.

This clonotype was seen many times. CDR3 residues: CASTANTEAFF. The CDR3 DNA reads TGTGCCAGCACGGCGAACACTGAAGCTTTCTTT. The chain is built from TRBV2 and TRBJ1-1; D gene ambiguous. Germline V CDR1 and CDR2: SNHLY, FYNNEI. The CDR3 totals 11 residues. V dropped 7 bases and J dropped 1 base, with 4 bases sitting between them.

This clonotype was found many times. The V and J genes are TRBV6-1 and TRBJ2-3; 8 bases line up with TRBD2. This CDR3 is built from 16 residues. Losses at the gene ends were 7 bases for V and 4 bases for J; bases not matched to a gene: 13. CDR1 is MNHNS, CDR2 SASEGT, per germline. The DNA of the CDR3 is TGTGCCAGCATACCGGTCGCCCCCGGGGGGGCAGATACGCAGTATTTT. It specifies CASIPVAPGGADTQYF.

This clonotype was observed many times. The genes are TRBV28 and TRBJ2-5; 8 bases map to TRBD1. J was trimmed by 1 base and V by 6 bases; bases with no gene match: 4. The CDR3 is 14 amino acids. CDR1 is MDHEN, CDR2 SYDVKM, per germline. CDR3 bases: TGTGCCAGCAGGTCACAGGGGGTCCAAGAGACCCAGTACTTC. The encoded protein is CASRSQGVQETQYF. Drawing the rest from reference TRBV28 and TRBJ2-5, the complete variable domain is DVKVTQSSRYLVKRTGEKVFLECVQDMDHENMFWYRQDPGLGLRLIYFSYDVKMKEKGDIPEGYSVSREKKERFSLILESASTNQTSMYLCASRSQGVQETQYFGPGTRLLVL.

This clonotype was seen only a few times. The chain couples TRBV29-1 to TRBJ2-1; TRBD2 matches at 12 bases. The ends lost 0 bases at V and 12 bases at J; junction bases unmatched: 9. Germline V gives CDR1 SQVTM, CDR2 ANQGSEA. This CDR3 has 15 amino acids. Written as DNA, the CDR3 is TGCAGCGTTGAAGATCCGGGACTAGCGGGCGTAGGGCAGTTCTTC. Amino acids: CSVEDPGLAGVGQFF.

This clonotype was observed a handful of times. The chain combines TRBV20-1 with TRBJ2-5; TRBD1 matches at 10 bases. With 1 base clipped from V and 4 bases from J, the junction kept 12 bases outside the gene matches. Per the germline V gene, CDR1 is DFQATT and CDR2 is SNEGSKA (reference sequence). The CDR3 covers 17 residues. The CDR3: CSARGQGAKVSGETQYF. In DNA form, the CDR3 reads TGCAGTGCTAGAGGACAGGGGGCCAAGGTGTCCGGAGAGACCCAGTACTTC.

This clonotype was recorded at least ten times. The chain has TRBV20-1 and TRBJ1-1; D gene ambiguous. Trimming shortened V by 1 base and J by 1 base, and 13 bases separated the two germline ends. Germline lookup yields CDR1 DFQATT and CDR2 SNEGSKA (reference sequence). CDR3 size: 15 residues. The CDR3 DNA is TGCAGTGCTAGAGGCCCACGGACTGGGAACACTGAAGCTTTCTTT. This gives the protein CSARGPRTGNTEAFF.

This clonotype was recorded at least ten times. The rearrangement uses TRBV6-1 and TRBJ1-2; TRBD1 is a possible D gene (5 bases). Trimming removed 4 bases from V and 5 bases from J, with 14 bases in between. Germline loops: CDR1 MNHNS, CDR2 SASEGT. This CDR3 spans 14 amino acids. DNA for the CDR3: TGTGCCAGCAGTGGGCAGGGTGCCGTATATGGCTACACCTTC. Encoded protein: CASSGQGAVYGYTF.

By frequency in the sample, this clonotype is medium-sized (0.01 to 0.1%). The chain uses TRBV28 and TRBJ1-2; 12 bases match TRBD1. The germline gives CDR1 MDHEN, CDR2 SYDVKM. The CDR3 loop spans 17 amino acids. V dropped 5 bases and J dropped 5; count of bases not matched to a gene: 12. In DNA, the CDR3 is TGTGCCAGCAGTACTGGGACAGGGGGCGTCTTAAAGTATGGCTACACCTTC. Amino acids: CASSTGTGGVLKYGYTF.

This clonotype showed up many times. The chain carries TRBV7-2 and TRBJ2-3; TRBD2 aligns across 7 bases. Germline CDR1 reads SGHTA; CDR2 reads FQGNSA. This CDR3 contains 13 residues. J gave up 13 bases and V 1 base, and 8 bases lay outside the gene matches. The CDR3 DNA reads as TGTGCCAGCAGCTTAGGGGAGGGGCAGGTGGAGTATTTT. Its protein is CASSLGEGQVEYF.

This clonotype has ten or more counts. The V and J genes are TRBV29-1 and TRBJ1-2, with 12 bases lining up with TRBD1. Losses at the gene ends were 5 bases for V and 6 bases for J; bases not matched to a gene: 4. This CDR3 has 13 amino acids. Per the germline V gene, CDR1 is SQVTM and CDR2 is ANQGSEA. The CDR3 protein is CSVTGTGGDGYTF. CDR3 nucleotide sequence: TGCAGCGTTACCGGGACAGGGGGCGATGGCTACACCTTC.